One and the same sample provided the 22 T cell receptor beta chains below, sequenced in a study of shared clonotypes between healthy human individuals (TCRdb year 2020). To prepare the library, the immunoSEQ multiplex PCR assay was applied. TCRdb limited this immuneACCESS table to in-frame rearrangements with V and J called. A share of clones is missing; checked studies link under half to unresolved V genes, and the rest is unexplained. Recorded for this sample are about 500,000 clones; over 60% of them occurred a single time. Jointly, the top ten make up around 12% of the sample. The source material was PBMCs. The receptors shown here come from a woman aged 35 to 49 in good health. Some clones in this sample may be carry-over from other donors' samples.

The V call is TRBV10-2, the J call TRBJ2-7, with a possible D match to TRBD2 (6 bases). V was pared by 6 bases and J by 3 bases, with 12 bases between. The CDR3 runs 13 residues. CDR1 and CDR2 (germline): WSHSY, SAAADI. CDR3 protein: CASREGTNYEQYF. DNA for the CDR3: TGCGCCAGCAGGGAGGGCACTAACTACGAGCAGTACTTC.

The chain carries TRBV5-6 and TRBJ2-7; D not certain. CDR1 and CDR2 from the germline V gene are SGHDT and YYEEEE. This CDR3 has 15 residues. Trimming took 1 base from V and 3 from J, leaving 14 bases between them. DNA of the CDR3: TGTGCCAGCAGCTTGCGCTACCAAATCAACTACGAGCAGTACTTC. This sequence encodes CASSLRYQINYEQYF.

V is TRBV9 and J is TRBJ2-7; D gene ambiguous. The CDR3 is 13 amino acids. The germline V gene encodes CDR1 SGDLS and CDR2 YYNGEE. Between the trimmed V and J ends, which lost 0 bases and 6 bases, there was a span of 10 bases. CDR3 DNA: TGTGCCAGCAGCGTAGCCGTAAGTGGCGAGCAGTACTTC. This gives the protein CASSVAVSGEQYF.

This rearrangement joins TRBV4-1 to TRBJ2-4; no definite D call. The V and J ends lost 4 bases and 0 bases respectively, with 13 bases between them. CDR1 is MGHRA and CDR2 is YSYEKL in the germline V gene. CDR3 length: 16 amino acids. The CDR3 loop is CASSPHSVVAKNIQYF. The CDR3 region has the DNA TGCGCCAGCAGCCCCCACTCGGTCGTAGCCAAAAACATTCAGTACTTC.

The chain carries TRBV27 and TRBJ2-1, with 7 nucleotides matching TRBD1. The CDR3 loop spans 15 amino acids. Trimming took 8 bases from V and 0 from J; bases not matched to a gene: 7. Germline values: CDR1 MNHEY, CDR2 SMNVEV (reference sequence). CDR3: CASRSQGVSYNEQFF. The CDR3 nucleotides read TGTGCCAGCCGATCTCAGGGGGTCTCCTACAATGAGCAGTTCTTC.

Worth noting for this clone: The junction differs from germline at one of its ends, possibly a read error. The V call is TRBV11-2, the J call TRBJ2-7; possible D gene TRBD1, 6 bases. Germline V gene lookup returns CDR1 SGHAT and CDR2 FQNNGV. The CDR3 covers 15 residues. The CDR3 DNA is TGTGCCAGCAGCCTAGACGGACAGCTCACCTACGAGCAGTACTTC. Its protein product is CASSLDGQLTYEQYF.

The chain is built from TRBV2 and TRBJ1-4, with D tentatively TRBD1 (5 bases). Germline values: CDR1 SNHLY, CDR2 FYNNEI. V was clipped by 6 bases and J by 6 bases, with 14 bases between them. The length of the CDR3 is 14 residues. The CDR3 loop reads CASSAGGWDEKLFF. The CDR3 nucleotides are TGTGCCAGCAGCGCCGGGGGGTGGGATGAAAAACTGTTTTTT.

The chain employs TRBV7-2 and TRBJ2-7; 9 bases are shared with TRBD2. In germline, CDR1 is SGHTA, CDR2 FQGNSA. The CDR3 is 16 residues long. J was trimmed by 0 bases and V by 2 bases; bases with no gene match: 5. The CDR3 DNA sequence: TGTGCCAGCAGCTTAAGTAGCGGGAGCTCCTCCTACGAGCAGTACTTC. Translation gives CASSLSSGSSSYEQYF.

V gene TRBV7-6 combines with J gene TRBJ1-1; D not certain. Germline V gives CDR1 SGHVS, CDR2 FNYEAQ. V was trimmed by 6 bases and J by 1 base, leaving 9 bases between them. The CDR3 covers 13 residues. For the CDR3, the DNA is TGTGCCAGCAGTTTAACCCCGAACACTGAAGCTTTCTTT. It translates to CASSLTPNTEAFF.

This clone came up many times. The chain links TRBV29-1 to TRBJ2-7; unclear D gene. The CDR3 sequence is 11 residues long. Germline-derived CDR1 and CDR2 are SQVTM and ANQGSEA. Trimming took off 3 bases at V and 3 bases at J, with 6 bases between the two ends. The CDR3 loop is CSVEENYEQYF. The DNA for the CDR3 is TGCAGCGTTGAGGAGAACTACGAGCAGTACTTC.

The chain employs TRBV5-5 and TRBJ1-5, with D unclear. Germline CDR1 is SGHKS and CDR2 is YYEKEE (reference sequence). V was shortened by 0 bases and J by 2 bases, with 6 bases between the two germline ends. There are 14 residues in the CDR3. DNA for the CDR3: TGTGCCAGCAGCTTGGACCTCCGCAATCAGCCCCAGCATTTT. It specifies CASSLDLRNQPQHF.

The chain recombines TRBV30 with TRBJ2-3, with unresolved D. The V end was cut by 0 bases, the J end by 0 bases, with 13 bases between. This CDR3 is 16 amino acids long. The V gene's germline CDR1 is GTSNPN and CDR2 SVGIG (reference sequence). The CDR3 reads CAWSVRSGTSTDTQYF. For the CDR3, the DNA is TGTGCCTGGAGTGTACGATCAGGTACTAGCACAGATACGCAGTATTTT.

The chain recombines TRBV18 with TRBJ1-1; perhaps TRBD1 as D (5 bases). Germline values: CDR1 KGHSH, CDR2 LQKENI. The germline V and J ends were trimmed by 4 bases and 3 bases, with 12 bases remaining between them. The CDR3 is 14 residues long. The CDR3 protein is CASSQEGTDTEAFF. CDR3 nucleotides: TGTGCCAGCTCACAGGAAGGGACCGACACTGAAGCTTTCTTT.

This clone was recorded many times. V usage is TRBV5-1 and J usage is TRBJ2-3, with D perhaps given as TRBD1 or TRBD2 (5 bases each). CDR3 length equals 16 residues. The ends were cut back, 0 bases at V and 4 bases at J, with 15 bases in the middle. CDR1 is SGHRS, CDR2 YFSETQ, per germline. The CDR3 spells CASSLGGARAPDTQYF. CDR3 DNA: TGCGCCAGCAGCTTGGGGGGCGCGAGGGCCCCAGATACGCAGTATTTT. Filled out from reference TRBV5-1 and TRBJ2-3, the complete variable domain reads KAGVTQTPRYLIKTRGQQVTLSCSPISGHRSVSWYQQTPGQGLQFLFEYFSETQRNKGNFPGRFSGRQFSNSRSEMNVSTLELGDSALYLCASSLGGARAPDTQYFGPGTRLTVL.

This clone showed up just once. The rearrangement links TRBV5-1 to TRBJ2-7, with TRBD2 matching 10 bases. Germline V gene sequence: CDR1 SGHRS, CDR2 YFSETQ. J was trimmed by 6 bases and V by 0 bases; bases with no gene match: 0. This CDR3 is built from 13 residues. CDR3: CASSLGTSGEQYF. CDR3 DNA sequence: TGCGCCAGCAGCTTGGGGACTAGCGGCGAGCAGTACTTC.

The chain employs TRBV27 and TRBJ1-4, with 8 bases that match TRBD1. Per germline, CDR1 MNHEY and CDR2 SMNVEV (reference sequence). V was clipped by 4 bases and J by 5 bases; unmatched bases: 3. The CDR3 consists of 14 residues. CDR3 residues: CASSSGQVNEKLFF. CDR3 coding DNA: TGTGCCAGCAGTTCGGGACAGGTCAATGAAAAACTGTTTTTT.

CDR3 sequence reads: CASSSHLRSTDTQYF. The CDR3 region has the DNA TGTGCCAGCAGTTCCCATCTCCGAAGCACAGATACGCAGTATTTT. The chain links TRBV27 to TRBJ2-3; D is ambiguous. There are 15 residues in the CDR3. Trimming took off 4 bases at V and 0 bases at J, with 11 bases between the two ends. Germline V gives CDR1 MNHEY, CDR2 SMNVEV (reference sequence).

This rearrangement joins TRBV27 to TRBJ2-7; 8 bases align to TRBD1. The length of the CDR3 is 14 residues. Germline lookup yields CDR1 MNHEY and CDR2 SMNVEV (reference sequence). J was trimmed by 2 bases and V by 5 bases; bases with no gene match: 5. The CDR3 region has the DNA TGTGCCAGCAGTGCGGGACAGGCGACCTACGAGCAGTACTTC. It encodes CASSAGQATYEQYF.

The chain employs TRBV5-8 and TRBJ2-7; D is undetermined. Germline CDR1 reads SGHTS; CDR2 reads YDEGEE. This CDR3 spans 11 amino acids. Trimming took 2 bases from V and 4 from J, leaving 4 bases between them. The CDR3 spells CASSLWYEQYF. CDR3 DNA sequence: TGTGCCAGCAGCTTATGGTACGAGCAGTACTTC.

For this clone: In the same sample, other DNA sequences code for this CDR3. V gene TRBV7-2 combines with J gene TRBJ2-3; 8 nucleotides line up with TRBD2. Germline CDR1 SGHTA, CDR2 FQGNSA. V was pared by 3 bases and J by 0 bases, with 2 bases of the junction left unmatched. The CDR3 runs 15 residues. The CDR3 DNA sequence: TGTGCCAGCAGCTTGGCTAGCGGGAGCACAGATACGCAGTATTTT. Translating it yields CASSLASGSTDTQYF.

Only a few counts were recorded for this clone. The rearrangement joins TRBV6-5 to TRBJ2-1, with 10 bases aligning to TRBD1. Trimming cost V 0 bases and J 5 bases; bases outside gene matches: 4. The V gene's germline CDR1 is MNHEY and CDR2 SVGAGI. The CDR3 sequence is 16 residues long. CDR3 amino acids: CASSYSSGTGDNEQFF. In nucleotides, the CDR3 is TGTGCCAGCAGTTACTCGTCCGGGACAGGGGACAATGAGCAGTTCTTC.

The CDR3 here is CASSTRQGNTEAFF. The CDR3 bases are TGTGCCAGCAGCACCAGACAGGGGAACACTGAAGCTTTCTTT. The V call is TRBV7-2, the J call TRBJ1-1; TRBD1 matches at 7 bases. The CDR3 sequence is 14 residues long. Per germline, CDR1 SGHTA and CDR2 FQGNSA. The junction had 4 bases not matched to a gene; V was cut back by 5 bases and J by 1 base. Complete variable domain (other parts from reference TRBV7-2 and TRBJ1-1): GAGVSQSPSNKVTEKGKDVELRCDPISGHTALYWYRQSLGQGLEFLIYFQGNSAPDKSGLPSDRFSAERTGGSVSTLTIQRTQQEDSAVYLCASSTRQGNTEAFFGQGTRLTVV.